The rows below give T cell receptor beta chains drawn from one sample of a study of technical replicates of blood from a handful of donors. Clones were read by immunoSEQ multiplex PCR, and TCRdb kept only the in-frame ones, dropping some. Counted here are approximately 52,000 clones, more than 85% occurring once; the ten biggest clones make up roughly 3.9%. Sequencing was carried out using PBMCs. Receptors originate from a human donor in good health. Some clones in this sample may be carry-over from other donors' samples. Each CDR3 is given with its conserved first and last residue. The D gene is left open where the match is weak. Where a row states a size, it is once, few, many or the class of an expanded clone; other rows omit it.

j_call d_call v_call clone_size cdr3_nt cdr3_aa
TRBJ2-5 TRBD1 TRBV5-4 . TGTGCCAGCAGATCCGGGACAGAAGAGACCCAGTACTTC CASRSGTEETQYF
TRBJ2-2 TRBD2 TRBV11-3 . TGTGCCAGCAGCTCGGGACTAGCAACCGGGGAGCTGTTTTTT CASSSGLATGELFF
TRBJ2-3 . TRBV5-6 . TGTGCCAGCAGCTTGGTTGCGGGGGCCGCAGATACGCAGTATTTT CASSLVAGAADTQYF
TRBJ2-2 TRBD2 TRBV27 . TGTGCCAGCAGTCCCGGGACTAGAGGGTGGACCGGGGAGCTGTTTTTT CASSPGTRGWTGELFF
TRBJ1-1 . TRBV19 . TGTGCCAGTAGTACATTCGGGGGGAGAACTGAAGCTTTCTTT CASSTFGGRTEAFF
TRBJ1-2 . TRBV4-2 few TGTGCCAGCAGCCACGGACAGAACTATGGCTACACCTTC CASSHGQNYGYTF
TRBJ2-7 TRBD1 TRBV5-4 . TGTGCCAGCAGCTTCTGGTCAGGGGGCCACTACGAGCAGTACTTC CASSFWSGGHYEQYF
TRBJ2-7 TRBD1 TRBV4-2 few TGTGCCAGCAGCCGAGGGACAGGACCCTACGAGCAGTACTTC CASSRGTGPYEQYF
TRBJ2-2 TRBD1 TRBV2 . TGTGCCAGCAGAAGGGACAGAAACACCGGGGAGCTGTTTTTT CASRRDRNTGELFF
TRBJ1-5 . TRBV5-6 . TGTGCCAGCAGCCTCAGGTGGCAGCCCCAGCATTTT CASSLRWQPQHF
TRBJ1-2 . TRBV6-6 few TGTGCCAGCAGACGGGGGGGTGACTATGGCTACACCTTC CASRRGGDYGYTF
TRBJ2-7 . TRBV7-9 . TGTGCCAGCAGCTCAGCCCGGGGGTTAAGCTCCTACGAGCAGTACTTC CASSSARGLSSYEQYF
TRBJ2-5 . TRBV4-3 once TGCGCCAGCAGCCAAGGGAGGGGCGTTGAAGAGACCCAGTACTTC CASSQGRGVEETQYF
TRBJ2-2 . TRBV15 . TGTGCCACCAGCAGACAGGGGTCGACCGGGGAGCTGTTTTTT CATSRQGSTGELFF
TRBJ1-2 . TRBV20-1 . TGCAGTGCTAGAGATCTTCGCGGGGACACCTTC CSARDLRGDTF
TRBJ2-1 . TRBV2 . TGTGCCAGCAGTGATTCTGAGGACTTATTGAGGTATGAGCAGTTCTTC CASSDSEDLLRYEQFF
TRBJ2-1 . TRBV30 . TGTGCCTGGAGTACGAGGAACTTCAATGAGCAGTTCTTC CAWSTRNFNEQFF
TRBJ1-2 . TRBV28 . TGTGCCAGCAGTTTAGGTGGGGCAGGGGATAGCTACACCTTC CASSLGGAGDSYTF
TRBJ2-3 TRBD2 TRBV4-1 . TGCGCCAGCAGCCAAGAGCGGGGGGGTCGGAATACGCAGTATTTT CASSQERGGRNTQYF
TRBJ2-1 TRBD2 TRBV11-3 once TGTGCCAGCAGCCCCGCGGGGACTAGGGACAATGAGCAGTTCTTC CASSPAGTRDNEQFF
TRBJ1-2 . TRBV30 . TGTGCCTGGAGGAATAGGGCGGAGGGGCGGTATGGCTACACCTTC CAWRNRAEGRYGYTF
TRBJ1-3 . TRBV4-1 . TGCGCCAGCAGCCAAATTATCAACGCGGGCACCATATATTTT CASSQIINAGTIYF
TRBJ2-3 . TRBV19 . TGTGCCAGTAGTATCGATGCTCCCTCCGCTGGAGCAGATACGCAGTATTTT CASSIDAPSAGADTQYF
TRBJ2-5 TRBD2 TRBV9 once TGTGCCAGCAGCGTCGCCGGGACTAGCGGGGCCGGGGAGACCCAGTACTTC CASSVAGTSGAGETQYF
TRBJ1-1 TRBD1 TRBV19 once TGTGCCAGTAGACAGGGACAGGGGCAAGGTGAAGCTTTCTTT CASRQGQGQGEAFF
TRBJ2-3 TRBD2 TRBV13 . TGTGCCAGCAGCTTAGGACTAGCGGCCACAGATACGCAGTATTTT CASSLGLAATDTQYF
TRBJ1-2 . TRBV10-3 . TGTGCCACCGCTCGCGGGGATTGGAGCTATGGCTACACCTTC CATARGDWSYGYTF
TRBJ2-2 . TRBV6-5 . TGTGCCAGCAGTCTGTACGCGGCTGTGGCCGGGGAGCTGTTTTTT CASSLYAAVAGELFF
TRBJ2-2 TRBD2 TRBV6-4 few TGTGCCAGCAGTGACTCGGGGGGGGCGAACACCGGGGAGCTGTTTTTT CASSDSGGANTGELFF
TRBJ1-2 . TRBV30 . TGTGCCTGGAGTCCCCAGGGGCAGTATGGCTACACCTTC CAWSPQGQYGYTF
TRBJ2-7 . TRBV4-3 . TGCGCCAGCAGCCAGGGGATTCAGGGGCTCTACGAGCAGTACTTC CASSQGIQGLYEQYF
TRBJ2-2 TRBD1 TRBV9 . TGTGCCAGCAGCGACCGGGACAGGGGAACCGGGGAGCTGTTTTTT CASSDRDRGTGELFF
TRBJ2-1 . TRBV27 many TGTGCCAGCAGCCGACCCGACAGATTCTCCTACAATGAGCAGTTCTTC CASSRPDRFSYNEQFF
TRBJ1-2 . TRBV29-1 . TGCAGCGTTGCGGGCAGGGGAGTCCCTAACTATGGCTACACCTTC CSVAGRGVPNYGYTF
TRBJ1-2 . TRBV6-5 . TGTGCCAGCAGTTACGCGGAGACGGGGGTTTATGGCTACACCTTC CASSYAETGVYGYTF
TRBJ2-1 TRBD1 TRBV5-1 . TGCGCCAGCAGCGTGGGACAGAACTCCTACAATGAGCAGTTCTTC CASSVGQNSYNEQFF
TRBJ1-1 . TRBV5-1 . TGCGCCAGCAGCCTCACTCGGAGCACTGAAGCTTTCTTT CASSLTRSTEAFF
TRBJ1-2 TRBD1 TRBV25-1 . TGTGCCAGCAGTGACCCCGGGACAGGGGTCCATGGCTACACCTTC CASSDPGTGVHGYTF
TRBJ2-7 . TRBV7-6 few TGTGCCAGCACCCGAGGACGGGGAGACGGAGTATACGAGCAGTACTTC CASTRGRGDGVYEQYF
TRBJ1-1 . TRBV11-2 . TGTGCCAGCAGCCCGGGACACCGCATGAACACTGAAGCTTTCTTT CASSPGHRMNTEAFF
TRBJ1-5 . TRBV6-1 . TGTGCCAGCACGGAGGGGAATCAGCCCCAGCATTTT CASTEGNQPQHF
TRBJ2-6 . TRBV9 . TGTGCCAGCAGGCCAGGGTTTTGGTCTGGGGCCAACGTCCTGACTTTC CASRPGFWSGANVLTF
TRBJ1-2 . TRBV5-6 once TGTGCCAGCAGCTTACAGGGTCTTGATGGCTACACCTTC CASSLQGLDGYTF
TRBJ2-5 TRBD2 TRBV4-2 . TGTGCCAGCAGCCGGGTAAGCGGGGCGGCCGGCCAAGAGACCCAGTACTTC CASSRVSGAAGQETQYF
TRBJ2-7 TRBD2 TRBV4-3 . TGCGCCAGCAGCAGGGATATAGCGGGCGACGCCTACGAGCAGTACTTC CASSRDIAGDAYEQYF
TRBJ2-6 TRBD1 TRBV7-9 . TGTGCCAGCAGCAAGGGACAGGGCTGGGTCCTGACTTTC CASSKGQGWVLTF
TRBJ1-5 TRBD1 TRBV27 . TGTGCCACCAAGGGACAGGGCGATAGCAATCAGCCCCAGCATTTT CATKGQGDSNQPQHF
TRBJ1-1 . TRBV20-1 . TGCAGTCTACCAACAGGGAGAGTTGCTTTCTTT CSLPTGRVAFF
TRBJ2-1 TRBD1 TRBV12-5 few TGTGCTAGTGGTCCTCCGGGACAGATCAACAATGAGCAGTTCTTC CASGPPGQINNEQFF